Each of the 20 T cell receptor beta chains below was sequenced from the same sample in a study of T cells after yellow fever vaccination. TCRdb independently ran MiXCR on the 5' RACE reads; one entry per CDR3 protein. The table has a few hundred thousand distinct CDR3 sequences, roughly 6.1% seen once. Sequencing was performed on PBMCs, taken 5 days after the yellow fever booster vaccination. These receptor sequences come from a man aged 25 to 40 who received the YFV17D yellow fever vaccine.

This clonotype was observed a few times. DNA for the CDR3: TGTGCCAGCAGAGCGGACATACGAAACAATGAGCAGTTCTTC. Protein product: CASRADIRNNEQFF. The chain combines TRBV25-1 with TRBJ2-1; perhaps D is TRBD1 or TRBD2 (5 bases each). This CDR3 contains 14 residues. With 6 bases removed from V and 5 bases from J, the gap between germline ends came to 14 bases. CDR1 and CDR2 from the germline V gene are MGHDK and SYGVNS. Using reference TRBV25-1 and TRBJ2-1 for the parts outside the CDR3, the full variable domain is EADIYQTPRYLVIGTGKKITLECSQTMGHDKMYWYQQDPGMELHLIHYSYGVNSTEKGDLSSESTVSRIRTEHFPLTLESARPSHTSQYLCASRADIRNNEQFFGPGTRLTVL.

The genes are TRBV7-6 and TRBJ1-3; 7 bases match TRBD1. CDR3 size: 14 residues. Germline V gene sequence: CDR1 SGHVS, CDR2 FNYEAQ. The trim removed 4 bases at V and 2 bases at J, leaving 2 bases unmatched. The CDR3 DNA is TGTGCCAGCAGCTCGGGACAGCCTGGAAACACCATATATTTT. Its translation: CASSSGQPGNTIYF.

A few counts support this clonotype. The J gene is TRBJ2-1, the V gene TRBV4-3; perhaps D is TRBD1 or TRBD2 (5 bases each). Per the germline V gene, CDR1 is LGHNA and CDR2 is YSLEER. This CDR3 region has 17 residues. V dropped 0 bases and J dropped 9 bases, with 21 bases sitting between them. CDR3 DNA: TGCGCCAGCAGCCAAGATTTGGTATCGGGACCAGCGAGTGAGCAGTTCTTC. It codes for CASSQDLVSGPASEQFF.

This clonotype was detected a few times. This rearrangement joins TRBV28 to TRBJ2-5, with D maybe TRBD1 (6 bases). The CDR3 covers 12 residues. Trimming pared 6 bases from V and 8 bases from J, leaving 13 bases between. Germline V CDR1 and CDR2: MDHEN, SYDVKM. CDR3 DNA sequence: TGTGCCAGCAGGGGGACAACAGCAACCCAGTACTTC. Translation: CASRGTTATQYF.

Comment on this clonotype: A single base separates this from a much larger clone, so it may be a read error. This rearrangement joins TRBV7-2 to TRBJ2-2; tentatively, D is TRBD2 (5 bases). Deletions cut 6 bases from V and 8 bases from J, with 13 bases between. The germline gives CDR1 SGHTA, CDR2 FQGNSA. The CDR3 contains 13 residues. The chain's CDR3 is CASRLISAGELFF. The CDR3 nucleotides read TGTGCCAGCAGATTAATTAGCGCGGGGGAGCTGTTTTTT.

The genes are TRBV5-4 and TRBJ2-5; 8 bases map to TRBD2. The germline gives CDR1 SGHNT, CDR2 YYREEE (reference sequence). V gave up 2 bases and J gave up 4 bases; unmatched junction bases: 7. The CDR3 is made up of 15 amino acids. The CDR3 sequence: CASSLLAGSGETQYF. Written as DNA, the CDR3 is TGTGCCAGCAGCTTATTAGCGGGAAGCGGAGAGACCCAGTACTTC.

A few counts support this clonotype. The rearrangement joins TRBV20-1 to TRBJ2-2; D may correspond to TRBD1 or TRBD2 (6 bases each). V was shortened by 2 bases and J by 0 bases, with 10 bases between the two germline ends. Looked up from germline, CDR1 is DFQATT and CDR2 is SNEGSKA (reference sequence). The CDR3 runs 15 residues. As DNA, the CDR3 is TGCAGTGCTAGAAGGGGGGTAACGAACACCGGGGAGCTGTTTTTT. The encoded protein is CSARRGVTNTGELFF.

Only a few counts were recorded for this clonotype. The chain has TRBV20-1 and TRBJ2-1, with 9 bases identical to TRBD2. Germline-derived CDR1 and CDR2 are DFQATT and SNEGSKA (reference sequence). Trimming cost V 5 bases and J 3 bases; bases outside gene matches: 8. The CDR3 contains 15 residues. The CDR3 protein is CSAAGGGRGYNEQFF. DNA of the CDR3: TGCAGTGCTGCGGGGGGCGGGAGGGGCTACAATGAGCAGTTCTTC.

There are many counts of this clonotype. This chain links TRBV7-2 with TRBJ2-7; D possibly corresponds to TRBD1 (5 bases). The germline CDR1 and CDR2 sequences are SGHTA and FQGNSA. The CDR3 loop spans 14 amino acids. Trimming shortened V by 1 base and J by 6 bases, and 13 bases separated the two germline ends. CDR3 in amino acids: CASSLGSRASEQYF. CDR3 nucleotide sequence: TGTGCCAGCAGCTTAGGGTCCAGGGCTTCCGAGCAGTACTTC.

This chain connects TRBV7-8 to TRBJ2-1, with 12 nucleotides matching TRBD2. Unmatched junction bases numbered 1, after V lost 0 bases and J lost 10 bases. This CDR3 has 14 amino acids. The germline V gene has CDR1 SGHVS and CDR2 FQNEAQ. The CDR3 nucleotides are TGTGCCAGCAGCTTAGCGACTAGCGGGAGCGAGCAGTTCTTC. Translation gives CASSLATSGSEQFF.

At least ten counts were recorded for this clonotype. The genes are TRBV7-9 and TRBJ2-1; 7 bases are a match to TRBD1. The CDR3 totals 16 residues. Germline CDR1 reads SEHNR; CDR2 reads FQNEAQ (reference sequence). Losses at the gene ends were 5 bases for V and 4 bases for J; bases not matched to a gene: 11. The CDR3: CASSGFRDRVYNEQFF. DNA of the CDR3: TGTGCCAGCAGCGGCTTCCGGGACAGAGTGTACAATGAGCAGTTCTTC.

Here the CDR3 reads CASSRDTENIQYF. DNA for the CDR3: TGTGCCAGCAGCCGGGACACTGAAAACATTCAGTACTTC. The chain recombines TRBV6-1 with TRBJ2-4; perhaps TRBD1 as D (6 bases). CDR1 MNHNS and CDR2 SASEGT come from the germline V gene. This CDR3 comprises 13 residues. The V end was cut by 6 bases, the J end by 5 bases, with 11 bases between.

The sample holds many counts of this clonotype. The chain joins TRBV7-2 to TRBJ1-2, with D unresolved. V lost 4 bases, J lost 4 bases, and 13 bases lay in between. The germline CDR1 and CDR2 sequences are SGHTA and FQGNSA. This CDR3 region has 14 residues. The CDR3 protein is CASSSLLDGYGYTF. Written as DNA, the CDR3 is TGTGCCAGCAGCTCCCTATTGGACGGCTATGGCTACACCTTC. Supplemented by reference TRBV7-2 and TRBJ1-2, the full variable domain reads GAGVSQSPSNKVTEKGKDVELRCDPISGHTALYWYRQSLGQGLEFLIYFQGNSAPDKSGLPSDRFSAERTGGSVSTLTIQRTQQEDSAVYLCASSSLLDGYGYTFGSGTRLTVV.

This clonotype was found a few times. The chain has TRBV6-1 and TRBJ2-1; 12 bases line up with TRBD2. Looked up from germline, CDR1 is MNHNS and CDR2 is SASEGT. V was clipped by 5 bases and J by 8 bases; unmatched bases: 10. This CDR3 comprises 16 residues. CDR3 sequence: CASSTPSGRALHEQFF. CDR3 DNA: TGTGCCAGCAGTACCCCTAGCGGGAGGGCCCTCCATGAGCAGTTCTTC.

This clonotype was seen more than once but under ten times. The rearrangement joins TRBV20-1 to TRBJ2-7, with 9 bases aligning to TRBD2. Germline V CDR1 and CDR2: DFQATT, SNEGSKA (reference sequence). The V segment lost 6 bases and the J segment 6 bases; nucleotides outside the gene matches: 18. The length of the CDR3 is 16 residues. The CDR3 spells CSASPGGGRASSEQYF. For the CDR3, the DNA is TGCAGTGCCTCCCCGGGGGGCGGGAGGGCCTCTTCCGAGCAGTACTTC.

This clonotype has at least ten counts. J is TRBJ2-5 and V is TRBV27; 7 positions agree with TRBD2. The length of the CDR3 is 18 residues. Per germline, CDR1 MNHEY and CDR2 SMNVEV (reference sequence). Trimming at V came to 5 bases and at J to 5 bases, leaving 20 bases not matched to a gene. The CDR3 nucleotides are TGTGCCAGCAGTCTGCGGGGGAACCAAATGACTCTGCCTGAGACCCAGTACTTC. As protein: CASSLRGNQMTLPETQYF.

The CDR3: CSARTGPNGYTF. CDR3 nucleotides: TGCAGTGCAAGGACAGGGCCTAATGGCTACACCTTC. The chain carries TRBV20-1 and TRBJ1-2, with 8 bases fitting TRBD1. The germline CDR1 and CDR2 sequences are DFQATT and SNEGSKA (reference sequence). The CDR3 consists of 12 residues. Trimming cost V 6 bases and J 6 bases; bases outside gene matches: 6.

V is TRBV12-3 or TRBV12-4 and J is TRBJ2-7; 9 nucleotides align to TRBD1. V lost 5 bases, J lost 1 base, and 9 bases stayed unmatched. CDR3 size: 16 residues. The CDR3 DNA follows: TGTGCCAGCAGTATTGGACAGGGGCATCGGTCCTACGAGCAGTACTTC. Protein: CASSIGQGHRSYEQYF.

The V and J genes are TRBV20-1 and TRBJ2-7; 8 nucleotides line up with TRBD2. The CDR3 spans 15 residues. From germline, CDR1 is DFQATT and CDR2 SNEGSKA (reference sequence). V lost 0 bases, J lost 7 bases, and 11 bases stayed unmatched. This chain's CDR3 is CSAREISGSLGEQYF. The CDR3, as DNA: TGCAGTGCTAGAGAAATAAGCGGGAGTTTGGGAGAGCAGTACTTC.

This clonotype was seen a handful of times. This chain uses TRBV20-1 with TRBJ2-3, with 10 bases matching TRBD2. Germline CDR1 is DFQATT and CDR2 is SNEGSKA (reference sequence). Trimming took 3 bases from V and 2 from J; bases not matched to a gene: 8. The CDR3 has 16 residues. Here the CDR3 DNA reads TGCAGTGCTAGTAAATTAGCGGGAGGTCCCACAGATACGCAGTATTTT. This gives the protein CSASKLAGGPTDTQYF.